This TCR beta chain was identified during a study of blood T cell repertoires in COVID-19. Across the whole study: Donors in the United States, Italy and Spain gave samples during acute or convalescent COVID-19. PBMCs, B-cell-depleted T cells, or T cells provided the cDNA or gDNA that made up the material.

From germline, CDR1 is SGHAT and CDR2 FQDESV (reference sequence). V lost 4 bases and J lost 6, with 19 bases in between. CDR3 length: 16 residues. Original analysis: Quantification of nucleated cells was approximated via reference gene primer amplification. Sequenced by immunoSEQ multiplex PCR; TCRdb stores in-frame clones only, minus some. The V and J calls and clone size come from that table; D and trimming were worked out from the DNA. The sample holds around 57,000 clones, 85% to 95% seen once. Specimen: peripheral blood. V is TRBV11-1 and J is TRBJ2-1, with D tentatively TRBD1 (6 bases). The source is a man aged 50 to 60 with acute or convalescent COVID-19. CDR3 protein: CASSSTHRASGNEQFF. CDR3 nucleotides: TGTGCCAGCAGCTCAACCCACAGGGCTAGTGGCAATGAGCAGTTCTTC.